The clone carrying this T cell receptor (beta chain) was observed a few times. Individual cDNA molecules received unique molecular identifiers. Using its own MiXCR run on the 5' RACE reads, TCRdb lists one record per CDR3 protein. The table has around 25,000 distinct CDR3 sequences, around 5.4% seen once. This record comes from a study of early T cells in non-severe SARS-CoV-2 infection. This CDR3 has 15 residues. Germline V lookup: CDR1 SQVTM, CDR2 ANQGSEA. With 6 bases removed from V and 0 bases from J, the gap between germline ends came to 18 bases. The genes are TRBV29-1 and TRBJ2-7; D gene ambiguous. The TCR comes from an adult who was a healthcare worker with PCR-confirmed SARS-CoV-2 infection or an uninfected control (not recorded which). Sequencing was performed on whole blood. For the CDR3, the DNA is TGCAGCGTGATCCACGGGCTTTTAGGCTCCTACGAGCAGTACTTC. Its protein is CSVIHGLLGSYEQYF.